This T cell receptor (beta chain) was retrieved from a study of shared clonotypes between healthy human individuals. Caucasian adults living in Nashville, Tennessee, provided all samples. When samples were unsorted, roughly 81 million PBMCs were used for genomic DNA. The protocol was immunoSEQ multiplex PCR, while the TCRdb copy is restricted to in-frame clones and leaves out a portion. The sample lists about 480,000 clones, over 75% occurring once. This clone was picked up a small number of times. The germline CDR1 and CDR2 sequences are MGHRA and YSYEKL. This CDR3 contains 18 residues. Losses at the gene ends were 3 bases for V and 6 bases for J; bases not matched to a gene: 16.

The sequenced material came from PBMCs. The source is a woman aged 40 to 50 in good health. Some clones in this sample may be carry-over from other donors' samples. The chain joins TRBV4-1 to TRBJ2-2; 7 bases map to TRBD2. The CDR3 spells CASSHFGLAVIASGELFF. The DNA of the CDR3 is TGCGCCAGCAGCCATTTCGGGCTAGCGGTCATAGCTTCCGGGGAGCTGTTTTTT.